These 17 T cell receptor beta chains were sequenced from one sample in a study of CXCR3-negative and CXCR3-positive naive CD8 T cells. UMI-labeled TRB cDNA libraries were prepared by 5' RACE. TCRdb reanalyzed the 5' RACE reads and collapses them to one entry per CDR3 protein, without DNA. The sample's table shows about 57,000 distinct CDR3 sequences. Sequenced sample: memory CD8+ T cells from blood. The source is a human donor in good health. Some clones in this sample may be carry-over from other donors' samples.

The gene calls are TRBV3-1 and TRBJ1-1. CDR1 is LGHDT, CDR2 YNNKEL, per germline (reference sequence). The CDR3 is made up of 14 amino acids. The CDR3 is CASSPYVGNTEAFF.

The rearrangement uses TRBV6-5 and TRBJ2-1. Per the germline V gene, CDR1 is MNHEY and CDR2 is SVGAGI. The CDR3 spans 15 residues. The CDR3 reads CASSSAGRLNNEQFF.

The rearrangement links TRBV20-1 to TRBJ2-7; TCRdb's D call of TRBD2 is untestable without DNA. This CDR3 is 16 amino acids long. CDR1 is DFQATT and CDR2 is SNEGSKA in the germline V gene (reference sequence). CDR3 residues: CSARGALAGEAYEQYF.

The chain combines TRBV6-5 with TRBJ1-6. This CDR3 is built from 14 residues. CDR1 and CDR2 (germline): MNHEY, SVGAGI. The chain's CDR3 is CASSGEQRNSPLHF.

The chain is built from TRBV7-9 and TRBJ2-5; TCRdb indicates TRBD2, and absent DNA this call remains unverified. CDR1 is SEHNR and CDR2 is FQNEAQ in the germline V gene (reference sequence). CDR3 size: 15 residues. This CDR3 is CASSVLAGTRETQYF.

This chain joins TRBV5-1 and TRBJ2-7; TCRdb's D call, TRBD1, is unchecked because there is no DNA. The CDR3 runs 14 residues. Germline V CDR1 and CDR2: SGHRS, YFSETQ. This CDR3 is CASSQGQMRYEQYF.

The V gene is TRBV7-2, the J gene TRBJ1-5. Looked up from germline, CDR1 is SGHTA and CDR2 is FQGNSA. The CDR3 runs to 14 residues. Here the CDR3 reads CASREGSNNQPQHF.

The chain joins TRBV21-1 to TRBJ1-1; TCRdb returns TRBD1, unconfirmable since there is no DNA. TRBV21-1 is listed as a pseudogene. There are 16 residues in the CDR3. The CDR3 sequence: CASSKPGTEANTEAFF.

The gene calls are TRBV14 and TRBJ2-1; TCRdb's assignment of TRBD2 cannot be checked, as there is no DNA. CDR1 and CDR2 (germline): SGHDN, FVKESK. The CDR3 extends over 14 amino acids. The CDR3 here is CASSPLARGVEQFF. Looking up the rest from reference TRBV14 and TRBJ2-1 gives the full variable domain: EAGVTQFPSHSVIEKGQTVTLRCDPISGHDNLYWYRRVMGKEIKFLLHFVKESKQDESGMPNNRFLAERTGGTYSTLKVQPAELEDSGVYFCASSPLARGVEQFFGPGTRLTVL.

This chain uses TRBV6-4 with TRBJ2-1; TCRdb proposes TRBD1, but this gene call is untestable without DNA. This CDR3 has 14 amino acids. Germline loops: CDR1 MRHNA, CDR2 SNTAGT. CDR3 protein: CASAMGGEHNEQFF.

The gene calls are TRBV14 and TRBJ2-3. Germline loops: CDR1 SGHDN, CDR2 FVKESK. CDR3 size: 13 residues. This chain's CDR3 is CASSQYRTDTQYF.

The chain combines TRBV29-1 with TRBJ2-1; the D call of TRBD1 rests on TCRdb alone, since no DNA is present to check it. Germline V gene lookup returns CDR1 SQVTM and CDR2 ANQGSEA. This CDR3 has 14 amino acids. CDR3 sequence reads: CSVEDYGQGDEQFF.

This chain's CDR3 is CASSQDLWSYNEQFF. The genes are TRBV4-3 and TRBJ2-7. The CDR3 runs to 15 residues. CDR1 and CDR2 (germline): LGHNA, YSLEER.

The chain couples TRBV7-9 to TRBJ2-3; no DNA is available, so the TRBD1 call from TCRdb remains unchecked. The germline CDR1 and CDR2 sequences are SEHNR and FQNEAQ (reference sequence). The CDR3 length is 14 residues. CDR3 sequence reads: CASSPPGVGDTQYF.

The chain joins TRBV20-1 to TRBJ2-1; TCRdb gives TRBD2 as the D gene, but with no DNA this cannot be confirmed. Germline V CDR1 and CDR2: DFQATT, SNEGSKA (reference sequence). There are 14 residues in the CDR3. The CDR3 sequence: CSSVRLGNYNEQFF.

This chain joins TRBV10-3 and TRBJ2-7; with no DNA, the TCRdb D assignment of TRBD2 cannot be verified. Germline V gives CDR1 ENHRY, CDR2 SYGVKD. The length of the CDR3 is 15 residues. This chain's CDR3 is CAISESGRDSYEQYF.

Here the CDR3 reads CASSEQIGPNTEAFF. The chain couples TRBV6-4 to TRBJ1-1. Germline CDR1 is MRHNA and CDR2 is SNTAGT. This CDR3 region has 15 residues.